This T cell receptor beta chain is drawn from a study of Ad26.COV2.S vaccination and SARS-CoV-2 variants. Study in general: Within the COV1001 Ad26.COV2.S trial arm, the donor was enrolled. In the study, Ad26.COV2.S was injected intramuscularly once, or twice 56 days apart.

Treatment reported: some 19 received Ad26.COV2.S at low or high dose, single or two shots; five or six received placebo; per-sample allocation not given. After the first vaccine or placebo injection, samples were drawn on day 63. Donation was by an adult aged 18-55 years who was in Boston. Here immunoSEQ multiplex PCR was the method, and the copy in TCRdb shows in-frame clones only, minus some. This table has approximately 300,000 clones, over 80% appearing once. Points from the study as a whole: Recipients of vaccine and of placebo showed similar breadth of their non-spike TCR repertoires.

As concerns this clone: Its cognate antigen is unknown.

CDR1 is LGHDT, CDR2 YNNKEL, per germline (reference sequence). The CDR3 covers 16 residues. With V trimmed by 6 bases and J by 5 bases, 10 bases remained unmatched. This TCR was recovered from a person aged 18-65 years who received the Ad26.COV2.S COVID-19 vaccine or a placebo. V and J are TRBV3-1 (or the pseudogene TRBV3-2) and TRBJ2-3, with 11 bases that match TRBD1. The sequencing here drew on peripheral blood, taken in a trial of Ad26.COV2.S vaccine versus placebo. The CDR3 sequence is CASSLGTGGIVDTQYF. The CDR3 DNA reads TGTGCCAGCAGTCTCGGGACAGGGGGAATTGTAGATACGCAGTATTTT.